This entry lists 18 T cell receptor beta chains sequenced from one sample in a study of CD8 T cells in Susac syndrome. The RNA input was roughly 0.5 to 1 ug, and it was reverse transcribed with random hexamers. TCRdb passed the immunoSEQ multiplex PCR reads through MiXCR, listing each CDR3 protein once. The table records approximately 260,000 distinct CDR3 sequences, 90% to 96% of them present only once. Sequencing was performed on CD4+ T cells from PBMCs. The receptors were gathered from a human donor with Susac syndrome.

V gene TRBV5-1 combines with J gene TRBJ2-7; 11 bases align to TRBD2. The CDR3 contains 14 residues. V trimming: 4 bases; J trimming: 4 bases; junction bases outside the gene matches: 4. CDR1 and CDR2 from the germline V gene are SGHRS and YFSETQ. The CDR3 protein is CASSIGTSGYEQYF. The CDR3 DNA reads TGCGCCAGCAGCATCGGGACTAGCGGTTACGAGCAGTACTTC. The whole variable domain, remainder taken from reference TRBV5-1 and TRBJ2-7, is KAGVTQTPRYLIKTRGQQVTLSCSPISGHRSVSWYQQTPGQGLQFLFEYFSETQRNKGNFPGRFSGRQFSNSRSEMNVSTLELGDSALYLCASSIGTSGYEQYFGPGTRLTVT.

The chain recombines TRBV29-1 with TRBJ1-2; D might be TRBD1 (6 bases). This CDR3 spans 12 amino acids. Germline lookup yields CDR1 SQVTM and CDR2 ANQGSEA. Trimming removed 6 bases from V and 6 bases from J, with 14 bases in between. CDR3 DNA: TGCAGCGTAGCAGGGGCAGAACATGGCTACACCTTC. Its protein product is CSVAGAEHGYTF.

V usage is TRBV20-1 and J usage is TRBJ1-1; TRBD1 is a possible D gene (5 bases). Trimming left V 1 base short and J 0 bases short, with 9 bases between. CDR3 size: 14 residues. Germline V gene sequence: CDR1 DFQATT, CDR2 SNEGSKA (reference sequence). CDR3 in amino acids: CSARGSTVNTEAFF. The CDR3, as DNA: TGCAGTGCTAGAGGGTCGACAGTGAACACTGAAGCTTTCTTT.

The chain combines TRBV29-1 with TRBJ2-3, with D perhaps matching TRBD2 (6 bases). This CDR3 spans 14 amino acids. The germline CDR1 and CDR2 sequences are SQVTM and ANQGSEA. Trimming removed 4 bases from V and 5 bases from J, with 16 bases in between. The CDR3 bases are TGCAGCGTTGGACGGACTACCGGAGAAGATACGCAGTATTTT. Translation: CSVGRTTGEDTQYF.

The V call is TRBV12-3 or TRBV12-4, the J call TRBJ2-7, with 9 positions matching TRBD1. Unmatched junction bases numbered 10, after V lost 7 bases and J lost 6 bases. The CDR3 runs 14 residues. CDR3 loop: CASTLLLTGGEQYF. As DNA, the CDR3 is TGTGCCAGCACCTTATTACTGACAGGGGGCGAGCAGTACTTC.

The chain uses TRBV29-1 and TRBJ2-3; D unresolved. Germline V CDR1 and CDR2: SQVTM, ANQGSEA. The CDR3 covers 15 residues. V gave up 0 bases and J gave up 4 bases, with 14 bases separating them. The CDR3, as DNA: TGCAGCGTTGAAGAAGTCCTGCTGCAGCCAGATACGCAGTATTTT. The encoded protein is CSVEEVLLQPDTQYF.

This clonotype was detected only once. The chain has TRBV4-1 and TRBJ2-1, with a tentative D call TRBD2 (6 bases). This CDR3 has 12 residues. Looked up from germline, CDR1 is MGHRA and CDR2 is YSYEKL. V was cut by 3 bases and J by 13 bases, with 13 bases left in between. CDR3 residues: CASSHVGLPQFF. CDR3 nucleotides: TGCGCCAGCAGCCATGTCGGACTACCCCAGTTCTTC.

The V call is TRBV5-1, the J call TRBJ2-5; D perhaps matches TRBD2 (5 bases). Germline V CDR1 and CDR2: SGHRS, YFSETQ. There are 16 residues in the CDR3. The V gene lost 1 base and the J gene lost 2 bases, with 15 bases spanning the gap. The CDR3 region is CASSLSGEPLQETQYF. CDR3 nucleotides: TGCGCCAGCAGCTTGTCCGGGGAGCCCCTTCAAGAGACCCAGTACTTC.

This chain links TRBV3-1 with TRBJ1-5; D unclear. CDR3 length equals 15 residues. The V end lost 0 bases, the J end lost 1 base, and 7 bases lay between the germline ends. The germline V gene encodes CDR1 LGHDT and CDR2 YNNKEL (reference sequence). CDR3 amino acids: CASSQDPGSNQPQHF. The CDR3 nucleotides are TGTGCCAGCAGCCAAGACCCCGGGAGCAATCAGCCCCAGCATTTT.

The CDR3: CASSLSDGRVAEAFF. CDR3 DNA sequence: TGTGCCAGCAGCTTGTCAGACGGTCGGGTCGCTGAAGCTTTCTTT. The gene calls are TRBV11-3 and TRBJ1-1, with no clear D. The CDR3 spans 15 residues. Trimming shortened V by 3 bases and J by 6 bases, and 17 bases separated the two germline ends. From germline, CDR1 is SGHNT and CDR2 YENEEA. The full variable domain, in which reference TRBV11-3 and TRBJ1-1 provide the parts outside the CDR3, is EAGVVQSPRYKIIEKKQPVAFWCNPISGHNTLYWYLQNLGQGPELLIRYENEEAVDDSQLPKDRFSAERLKGVDSTLKIQPAELGDSAVYLCASSLSDGRVAEAFFGQGTRLTVV.

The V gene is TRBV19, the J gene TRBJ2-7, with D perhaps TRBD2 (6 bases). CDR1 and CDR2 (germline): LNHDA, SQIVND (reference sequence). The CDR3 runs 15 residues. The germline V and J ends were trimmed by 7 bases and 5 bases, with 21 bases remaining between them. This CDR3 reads CASTDLGGSSDEQYF. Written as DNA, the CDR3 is TGTGCCAGTACCGACCTCGGGGGATCTAGCGACGAGCAGTACTTC.

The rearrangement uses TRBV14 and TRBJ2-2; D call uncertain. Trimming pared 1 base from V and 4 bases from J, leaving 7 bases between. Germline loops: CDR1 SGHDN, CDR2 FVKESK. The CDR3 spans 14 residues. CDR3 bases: TGTGCCAGCAGCCAAGTCGTGATCACCGGGGAGCTGTTTTTT. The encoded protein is CASSQVVITGELFF.

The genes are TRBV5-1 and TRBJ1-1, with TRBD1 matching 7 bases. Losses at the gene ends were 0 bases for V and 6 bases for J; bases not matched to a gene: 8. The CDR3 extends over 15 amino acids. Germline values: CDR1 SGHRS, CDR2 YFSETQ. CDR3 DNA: TGCGCCAGCAGCTTGGGCCGACAGGGAAGGGCTGAAGCTTTCTTT. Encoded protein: CASSLGRQGRAEAFF. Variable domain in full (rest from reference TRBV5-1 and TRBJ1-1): KAGVTQTPRYLIKTRGQQVTLSCSPISGHRSVSWYQQTPGQGLQFLFEYFSETQRNKGNFPGRFSGRQFSNSRSEMNVSTLELGDSALYLCASSLGRQGRAEAFFGQGTRLTVV.

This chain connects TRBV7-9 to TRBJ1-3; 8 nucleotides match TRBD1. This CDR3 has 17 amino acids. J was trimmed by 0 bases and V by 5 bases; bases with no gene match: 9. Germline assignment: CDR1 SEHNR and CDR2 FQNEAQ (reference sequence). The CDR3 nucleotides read TGTGCCAGCAGCCCAAGACAGGGGCCCGTCTCTGGAAACACCATATATTTT. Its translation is CASSPRQGPVSGNTIYF.

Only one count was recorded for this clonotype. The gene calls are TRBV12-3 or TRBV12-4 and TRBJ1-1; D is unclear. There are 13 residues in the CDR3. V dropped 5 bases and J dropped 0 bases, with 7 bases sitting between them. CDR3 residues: CASSPFLNTEAFF. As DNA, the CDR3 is TGTGCCAGCAGTCCCTTTTTGAACACTGAAGCTTTCTTT.

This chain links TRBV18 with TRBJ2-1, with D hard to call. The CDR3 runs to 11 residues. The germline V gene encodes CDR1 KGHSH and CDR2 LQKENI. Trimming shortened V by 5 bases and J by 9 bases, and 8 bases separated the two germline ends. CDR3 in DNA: TGTGCCAGCTCAGTCAACTTTGAGCAGTTCTTC. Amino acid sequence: CASSVNFEQFF.

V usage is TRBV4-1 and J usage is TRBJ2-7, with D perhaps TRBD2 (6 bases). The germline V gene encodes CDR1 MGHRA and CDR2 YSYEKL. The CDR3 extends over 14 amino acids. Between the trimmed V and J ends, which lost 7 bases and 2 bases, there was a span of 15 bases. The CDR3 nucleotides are TGCGCCAGCAACCTCGACCCTAGCGCCTACGAGCAGTACTTC. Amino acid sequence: CASNLDPSAYEQYF.

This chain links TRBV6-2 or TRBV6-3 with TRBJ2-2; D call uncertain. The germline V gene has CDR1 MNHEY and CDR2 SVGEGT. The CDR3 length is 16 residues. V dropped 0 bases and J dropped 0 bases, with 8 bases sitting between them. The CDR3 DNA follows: TGTGCCAGCAGTTACTCGACGCCCGCGAACACCGGGGAGCTGTTTTTT. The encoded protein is CASSYSTPANTGELFF.